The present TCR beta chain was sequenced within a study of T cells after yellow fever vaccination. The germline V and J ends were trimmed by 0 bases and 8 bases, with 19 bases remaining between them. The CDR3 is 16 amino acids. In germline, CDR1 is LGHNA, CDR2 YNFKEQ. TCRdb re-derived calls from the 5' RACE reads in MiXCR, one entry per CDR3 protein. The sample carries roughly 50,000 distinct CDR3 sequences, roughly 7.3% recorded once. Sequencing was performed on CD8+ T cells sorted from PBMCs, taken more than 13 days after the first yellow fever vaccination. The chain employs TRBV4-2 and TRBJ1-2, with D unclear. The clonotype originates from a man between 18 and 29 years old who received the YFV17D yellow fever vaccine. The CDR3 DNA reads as TGTGCCAGCAGCCAAGAACAGACCCTGAGGGATGACGGCTACACCTTC. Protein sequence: CASSQEQTLRDDGYTF.